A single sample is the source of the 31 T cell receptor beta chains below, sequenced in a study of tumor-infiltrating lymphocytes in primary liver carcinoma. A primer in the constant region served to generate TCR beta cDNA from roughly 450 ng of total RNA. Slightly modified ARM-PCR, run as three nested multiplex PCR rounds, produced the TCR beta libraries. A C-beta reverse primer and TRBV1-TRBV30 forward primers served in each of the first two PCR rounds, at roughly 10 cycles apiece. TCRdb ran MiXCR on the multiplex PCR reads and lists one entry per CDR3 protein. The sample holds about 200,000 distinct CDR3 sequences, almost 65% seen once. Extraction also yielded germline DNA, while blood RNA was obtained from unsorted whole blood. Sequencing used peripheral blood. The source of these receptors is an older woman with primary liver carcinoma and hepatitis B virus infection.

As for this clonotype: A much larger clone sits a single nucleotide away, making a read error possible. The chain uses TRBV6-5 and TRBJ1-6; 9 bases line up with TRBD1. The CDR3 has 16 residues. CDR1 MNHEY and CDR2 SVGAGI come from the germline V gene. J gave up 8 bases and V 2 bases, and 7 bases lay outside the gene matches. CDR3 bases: TGTGCCAGCAGTTACCCAGTCGGGACAGGGCATTCACCCCTCCACTTT. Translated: CASSYPVGTGHSPLHF.

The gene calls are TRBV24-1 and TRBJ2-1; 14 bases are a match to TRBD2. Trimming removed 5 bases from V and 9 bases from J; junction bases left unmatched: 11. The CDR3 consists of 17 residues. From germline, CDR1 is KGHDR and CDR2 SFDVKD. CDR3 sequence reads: CATSGRLAGGPSPEQFF. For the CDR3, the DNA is TGTGCCACCAGTGGTAGACTAGCGGGAGGGCCTTCCCCTGAGCAGTTCTTC.

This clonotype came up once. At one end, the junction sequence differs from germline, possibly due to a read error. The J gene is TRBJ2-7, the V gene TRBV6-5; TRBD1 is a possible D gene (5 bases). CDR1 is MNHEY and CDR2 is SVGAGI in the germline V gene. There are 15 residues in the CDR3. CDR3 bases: TGTGCAAGCAGTTCTCTTTCCCGCAGGGTCAACGAGCAGTACTTC. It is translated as CASSSLSRRVNEQYF.

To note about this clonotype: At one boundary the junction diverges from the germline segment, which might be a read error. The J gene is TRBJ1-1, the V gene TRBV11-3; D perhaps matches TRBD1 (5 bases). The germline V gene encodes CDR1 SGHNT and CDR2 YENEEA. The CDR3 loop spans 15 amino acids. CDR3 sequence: CASSPPRGLNTETFF. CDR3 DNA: TGTGCCAGCAGCCCCCCACGGGGCTTGAATACTGAAACTTTCTTT. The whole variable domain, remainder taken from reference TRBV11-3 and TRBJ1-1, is EAGVVQSPRYKIIEKKQPVAFWCNPISGHNTLYWYLQNLGQGPELLIRYENEEAVDDSQLPKDRFSAERLKGVDSTLKIQPAELGDSAVYLCASSPPRGLNTETFFGQGTRLTVV.

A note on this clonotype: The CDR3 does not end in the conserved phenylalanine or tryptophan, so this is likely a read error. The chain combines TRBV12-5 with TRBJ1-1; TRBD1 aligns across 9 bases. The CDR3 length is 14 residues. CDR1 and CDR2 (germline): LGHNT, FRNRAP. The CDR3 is CASGLVQGARGAFL. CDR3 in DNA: TGTGCTAGTGGCTTGGTACAGGGGGCGCGAGGAGCTTTCCTT.

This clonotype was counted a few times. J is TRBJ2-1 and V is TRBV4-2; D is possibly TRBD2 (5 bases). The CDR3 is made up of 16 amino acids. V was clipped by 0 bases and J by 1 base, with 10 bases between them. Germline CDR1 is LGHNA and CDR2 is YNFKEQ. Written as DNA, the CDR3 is TGTGCCAGCAGCCAAGAGCGGGTGGCGTCCTACAATGAGCAGTTCTTC. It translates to CASSQERVASYNEQFF.

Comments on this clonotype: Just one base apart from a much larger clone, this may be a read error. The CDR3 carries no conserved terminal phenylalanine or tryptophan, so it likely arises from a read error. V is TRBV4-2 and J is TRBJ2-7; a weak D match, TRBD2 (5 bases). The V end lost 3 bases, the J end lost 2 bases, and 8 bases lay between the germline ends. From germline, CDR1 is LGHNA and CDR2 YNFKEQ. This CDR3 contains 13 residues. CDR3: CASSHGVAYEQYL. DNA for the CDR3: TGTGCCAGCAGCCACGGGGTTGCCTACGAGCAGTACCTC.

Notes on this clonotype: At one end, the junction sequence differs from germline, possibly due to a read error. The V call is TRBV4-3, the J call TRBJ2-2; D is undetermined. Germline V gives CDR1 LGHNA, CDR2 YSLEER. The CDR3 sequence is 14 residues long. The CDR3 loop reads CASSQLTTAGELFF. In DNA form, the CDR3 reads TGCGCCAGCAGCCAACTAACTACGGCCGGAGAGCTGTTTTTC.

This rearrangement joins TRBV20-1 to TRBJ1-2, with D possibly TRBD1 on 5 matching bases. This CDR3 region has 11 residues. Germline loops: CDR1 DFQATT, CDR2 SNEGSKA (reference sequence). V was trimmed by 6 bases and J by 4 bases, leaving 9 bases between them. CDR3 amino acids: CSAGTVYGYTF. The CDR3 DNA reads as TGCAGTGCAGGGACCGTCTATGGCTACACCTTC.

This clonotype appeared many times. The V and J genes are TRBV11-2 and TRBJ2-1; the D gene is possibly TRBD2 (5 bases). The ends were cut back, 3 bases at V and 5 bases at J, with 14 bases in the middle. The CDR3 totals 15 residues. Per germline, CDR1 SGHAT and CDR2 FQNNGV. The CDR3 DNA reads TGTGCCAGCAGCTTGCCGGGATTATGGGACAATGAGCAGTTCTTC. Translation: CASSLPGLWDNEQFF.

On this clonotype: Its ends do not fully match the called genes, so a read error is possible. The CDR3 nucleotides are TGTGCCAGCAACTTAGTGGCCCTGCGGTTCAATGAGCAGTTCTTC. It translates to CASNLVALRFNEQFF. The rearrangement joins TRBV11-2 to TRBJ2-1; no definite D call. CDR1 is SGHAT and CDR2 is FQNNGV in the germline V gene. The CDR3 covers 15 residues.

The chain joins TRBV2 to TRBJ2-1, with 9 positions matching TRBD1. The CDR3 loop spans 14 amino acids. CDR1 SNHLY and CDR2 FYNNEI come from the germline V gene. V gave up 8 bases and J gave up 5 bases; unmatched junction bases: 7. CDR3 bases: TGTGCCAGCCGGACAGGGGCAATGGACAATGAGCAGTTCTTC. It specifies CASRTGAMDNEQFF.

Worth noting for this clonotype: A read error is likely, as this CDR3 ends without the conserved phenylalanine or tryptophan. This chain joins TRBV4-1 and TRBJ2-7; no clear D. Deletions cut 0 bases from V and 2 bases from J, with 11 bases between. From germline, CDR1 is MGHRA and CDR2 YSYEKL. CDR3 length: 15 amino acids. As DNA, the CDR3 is TGCGCCAGCAGCCAAGAGACTCATGAACCCTACGAGCAGTACATC. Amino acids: CASSQETHEPYEQYI.

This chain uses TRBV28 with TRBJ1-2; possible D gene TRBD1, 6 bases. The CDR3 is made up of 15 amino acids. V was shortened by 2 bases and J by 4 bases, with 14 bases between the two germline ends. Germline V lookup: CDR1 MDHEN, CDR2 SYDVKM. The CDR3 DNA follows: TGTGCCAGCAGTTTAGCTACAGGGAGTAGCTATGGCTACACCTTC. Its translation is CASSLATGSSYGYTF.

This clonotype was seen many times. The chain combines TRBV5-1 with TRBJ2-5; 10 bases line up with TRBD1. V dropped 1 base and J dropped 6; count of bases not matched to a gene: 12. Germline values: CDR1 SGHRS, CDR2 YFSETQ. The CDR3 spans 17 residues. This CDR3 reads CASSLLFHGTGEKTQYF. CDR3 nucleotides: TGCGCCAGCAGCTTGTTATTCCACGGGACAGGGGAGAAGACCCAGTACTTC.

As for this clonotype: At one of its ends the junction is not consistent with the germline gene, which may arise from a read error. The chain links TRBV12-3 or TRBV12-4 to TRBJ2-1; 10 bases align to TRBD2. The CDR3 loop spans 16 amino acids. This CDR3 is CARSSRRLAGDNEQFF. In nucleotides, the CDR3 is TGTGCCAGGAGTTCCCGTCGGCTAGCGGGAGACAATGAGCAATTCTTC.

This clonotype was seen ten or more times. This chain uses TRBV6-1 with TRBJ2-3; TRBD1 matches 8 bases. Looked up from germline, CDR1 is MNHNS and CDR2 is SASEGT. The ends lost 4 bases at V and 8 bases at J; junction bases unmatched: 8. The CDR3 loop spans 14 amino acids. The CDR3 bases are TGTGCCAGCAGTGGGGACAGGCCAGGGAGTACGCAGTATTTT. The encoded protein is CASSGDRPGSTQYF.

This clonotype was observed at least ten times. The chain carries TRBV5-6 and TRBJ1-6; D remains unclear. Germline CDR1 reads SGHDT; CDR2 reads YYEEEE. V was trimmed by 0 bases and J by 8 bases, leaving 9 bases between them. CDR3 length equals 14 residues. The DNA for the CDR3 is TGTGCCAGCAGCTTGGTGGACGGTCATTCACCCCTCCACTTT. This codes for CASSLVDGHSPLHF.

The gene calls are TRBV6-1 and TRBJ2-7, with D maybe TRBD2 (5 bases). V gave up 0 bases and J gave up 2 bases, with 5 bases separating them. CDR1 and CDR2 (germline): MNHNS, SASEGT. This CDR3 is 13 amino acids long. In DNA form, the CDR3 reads TGTGCCAGCAGTGAAGCGCGGGCCTACGAGCAGTACTTC. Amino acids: CASSEARAYEQYF.

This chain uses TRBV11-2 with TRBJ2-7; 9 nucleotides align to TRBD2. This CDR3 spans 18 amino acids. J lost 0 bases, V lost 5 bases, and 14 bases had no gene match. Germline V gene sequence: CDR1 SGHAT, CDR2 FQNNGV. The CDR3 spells CASSVAGASFRSSYEQYF. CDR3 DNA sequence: TGTGCCAGCAGCGTAGCGGGAGCCTCTTTTCGGAGCTCCTACGAGCAGTACTTC.

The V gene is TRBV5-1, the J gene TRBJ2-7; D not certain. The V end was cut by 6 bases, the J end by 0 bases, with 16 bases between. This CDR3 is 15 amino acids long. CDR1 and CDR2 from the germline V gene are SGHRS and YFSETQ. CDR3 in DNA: TGCGCCAGCAAGGTAGGCAACTCCCGCTCCTACGAGCAGTACTTC. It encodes CASKVGNSRSYEQYF.

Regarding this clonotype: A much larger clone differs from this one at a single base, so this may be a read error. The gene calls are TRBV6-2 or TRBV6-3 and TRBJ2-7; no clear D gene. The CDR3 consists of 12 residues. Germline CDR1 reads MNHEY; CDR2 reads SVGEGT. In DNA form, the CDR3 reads TGTGCCAGCGGTTACTTGGGGTACGAGCAGTACTTC. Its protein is CASGYLGYEQYF.

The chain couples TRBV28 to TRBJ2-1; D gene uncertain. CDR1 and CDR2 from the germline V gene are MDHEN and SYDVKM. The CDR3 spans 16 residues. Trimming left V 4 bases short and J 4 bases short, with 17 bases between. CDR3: CASSYPPWSRYNEQFF. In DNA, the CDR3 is TGTGCCAGCAGTTACCCCCCCTGGTCTCGTTACAATGAGCAGTTCTTC.

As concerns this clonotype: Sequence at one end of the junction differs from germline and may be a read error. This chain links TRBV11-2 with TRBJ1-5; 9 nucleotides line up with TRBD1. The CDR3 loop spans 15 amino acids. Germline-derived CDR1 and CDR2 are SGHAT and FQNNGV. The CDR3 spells CAGSLGDRDGQSQHF. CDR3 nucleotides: TGTGCCGGCAGCTTAGGGGACAGGGACGGTCAGTCCCAGCATTTT.

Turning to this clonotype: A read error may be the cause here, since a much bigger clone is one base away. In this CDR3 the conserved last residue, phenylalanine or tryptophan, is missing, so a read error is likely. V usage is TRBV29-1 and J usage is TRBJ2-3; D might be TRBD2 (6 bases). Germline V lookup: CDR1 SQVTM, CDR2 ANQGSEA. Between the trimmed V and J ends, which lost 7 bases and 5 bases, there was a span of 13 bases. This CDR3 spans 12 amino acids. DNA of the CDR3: TGCAGCGCAATTGCGGGATTAGATACGCAGTATTTA. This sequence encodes CSAIAGLDTQYL.

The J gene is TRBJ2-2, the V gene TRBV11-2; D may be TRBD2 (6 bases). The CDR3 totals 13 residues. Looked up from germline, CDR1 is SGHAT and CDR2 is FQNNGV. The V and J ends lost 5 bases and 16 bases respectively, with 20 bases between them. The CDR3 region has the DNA TGTGCCAGCAGCAGGCCTTCTGGCGGGGAACCGTTTTTT. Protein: CASSRPSGGEPFF.

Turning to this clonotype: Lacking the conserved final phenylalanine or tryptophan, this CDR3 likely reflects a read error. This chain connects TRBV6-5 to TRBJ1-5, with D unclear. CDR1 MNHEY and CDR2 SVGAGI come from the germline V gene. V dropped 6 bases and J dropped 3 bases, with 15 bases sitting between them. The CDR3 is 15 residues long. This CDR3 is CASRKRTPPNQPQHS. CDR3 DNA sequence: TGTGCCAGCAGAAAAAGAACACCGCCCAATCAGCCCCAGCATTCT.

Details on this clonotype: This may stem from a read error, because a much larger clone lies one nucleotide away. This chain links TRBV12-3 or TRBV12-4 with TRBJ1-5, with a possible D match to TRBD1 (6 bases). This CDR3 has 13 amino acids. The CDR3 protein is CASSWAGDQPRHF. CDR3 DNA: TGTGCCAGCAGTTGGGCAGGGGACCAGCCCCGGCATTTT.

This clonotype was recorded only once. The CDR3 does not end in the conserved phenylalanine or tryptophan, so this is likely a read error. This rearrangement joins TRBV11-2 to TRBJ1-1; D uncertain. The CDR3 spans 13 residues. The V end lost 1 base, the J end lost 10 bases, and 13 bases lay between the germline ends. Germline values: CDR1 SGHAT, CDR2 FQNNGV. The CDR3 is CASSLVPMAAAFC. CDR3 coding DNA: TGTGCCAGCAGCTTAGTTCCTATGGCTGCAGCTTTCTGT.

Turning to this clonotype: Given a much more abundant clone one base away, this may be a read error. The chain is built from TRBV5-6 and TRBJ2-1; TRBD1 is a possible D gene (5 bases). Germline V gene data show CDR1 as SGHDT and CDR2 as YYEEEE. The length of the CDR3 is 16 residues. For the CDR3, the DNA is TGTGCCAGCAGCTTGGTTGCGACAGTAGATTACAATGCGCAGCTCTTC. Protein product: CASSLVATVDYNAQLF.

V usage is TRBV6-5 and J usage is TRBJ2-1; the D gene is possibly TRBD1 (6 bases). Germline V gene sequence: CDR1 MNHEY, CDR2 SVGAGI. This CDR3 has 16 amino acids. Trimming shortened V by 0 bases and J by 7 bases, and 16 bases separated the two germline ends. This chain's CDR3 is CASSYSRAVRGNEQFF. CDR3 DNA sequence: TGTGCCAGCAGTTACTCTCGAGCGGTAAGGGGGAATGAGCAGTTCTTC.